One sample yielded the 29 T cell receptor beta chains listed below, sequenced in a study of T cells in Graves' hyperthyroidism and ophthalmopathy. The source material, RNA transcripts, was used to amplify TCR beta CDR3 regions. The TCR CDR3 was amplified in a first-round RT-PCR using the HTBI primer set. TCRdb processed the multiplex PCR reads anew with MiXCR; each CDR3 protein has one entry. The sample holds just over 550,000 distinct CDR3 sequences, around 46% seen once. Specimen: peripheral blood or thyroid tissue (not recorded which). These receptors originate from a woman aged 18-30 years with Graves' hyperthyroidism.

This clonotype showed up many times. V gene TRBV29-1 combines with J gene TRBJ1-5, with 8 bases fitting TRBD1. From germline, CDR1 is SQVTM and CDR2 ANQGSEA. V gave up 5 bases and J gave up 7 bases; unmatched junction bases: 10. The CDR3 spans 14 residues. This CDR3 is CSVSATGVSQPQHF. The DNA for the CDR3 is TGCAGCGTTTCGGCGACAGGGGTTAGCCAGCCCCAGCATTTT.

This clonotype has a single count. The rearrangement uses TRBV20-1 and TRBJ2-7; 12 bases align to TRBD2. Trimming at V came to 0 bases and at J to 1 base, leaving 13 bases not matched to a gene. The CDR3 has 19 residues. Germline values: CDR1 DFQATT, CDR2 SNEGSKA (reference sequence). CDR3 sequence: CSARDLEGLAGTRSYEQYF. The CDR3 bases are TGCAGTGCTAGAGATCTAGAAGGACTAGCGGGAACCAGATCCTACGAGCAGTACTTC.

The chain carries TRBV10-3 and TRBJ1-1, with D possibly TRBD1 on 5 matching bases. CDR3 length: 15 amino acids. CDR1 ENHRY and CDR2 SYGVKD come from the germline V gene. Trimming took off 3 bases at V and 1 base at J, with 12 bases between the two ends. Here the CDR3 reads CAISEGGHTNTEAFF. DNA for the CDR3: TGTGCCATCAGTGAAGGTGGACATACGAACACTGAAGCTTTCTTT.

This clonotype was counted only a few times. This chain joins TRBV20-1 and TRBJ2-2; TRBD2 might be the D (6 bases). This CDR3 has 15 amino acids. The germline CDR1 and CDR2 sequences are DFQATT and SNEGSKA (reference sequence). CDR3: CSVREEGSNTGELFF. DNA of the CDR3: TGCAGCGTTCGTGAGGAGGGTTCGAACACCGGGGAGCTGTTTTTT.

The sample holds a few counts of this clonotype. CDR3 amino acids: CASSIVRNTEAFF. The CDR3 nucleotides read TGTGCCAGTAGTATAGTGCGAAACACTGAAGCTTTCTTT. V is TRBV19 and J is TRBJ1-1; D uncertain. V was clipped by 1 base and J by 2 bases, with 5 bases between them. The CDR3 is 13 residues long. In germline, CDR1 is LNHDA, CDR2 SQIVND (reference sequence).

This clonotype was counted ten times or more. CDR3 loop: CASSLGTFELEAFF. The DNA for the CDR3 is TGTGCCAGCAGCTTGGGGACATTCGAGCTTGAAGCTTTCTTT. The genes are TRBV7-2 and TRBJ1-1; TRBD1 is a possible D gene (6 bases). V was shortened by 3 bases and J by 7 bases, with 15 bases between the two germline ends. The germline gives CDR1 SGHTA, CDR2 FQGNSA. The CDR3 has 14 residues.

This clonotype was seen a few times. The chain employs TRBV20-1 and TRBJ1-1; 7 bases line up with TRBD1. CDR1 and CDR2 (germline): DFQATT, SNEGSKA (reference sequence). J gave up 4 bases and V 1 base, and 6 bases lay outside the gene matches. The length of the CDR3 is 14 residues. The CDR3 reads CSARADRVGTEAFF. For the CDR3, the DNA is TGCAGTGCTAGAGCAGACAGGGTGGGCACTGAAGCTTTCTTT.

This clonotype came up a few times. The chain is built from TRBV20-1 and TRBJ2-2; 11 bases agree with TRBD1. Germline V gene sequence: CDR1 DFQATT, CDR2 SNEGSKA (reference sequence). The V gene end was trimmed by 7 bases and the J gene end by 6 bases; junction bases not matched to a gene: 7. This CDR3 has 14 amino acids. As DNA, the CDR3 is TGCAGTGGGTTGGACAGGGGGCAGTCCGGGGAGCTGTTTTTT. Translated, it gives CSGLDRGQSGELFF.

To note about this clonotype: A junction boundary mismatches the germline segment, possibly from a read error. The chain links TRBV7-8 to TRBJ1-1; D is unclear. The CDR3 is 14 amino acids. CDR1 is SGHVS and CDR2 is FQNEAQ in the germline V gene. The CDR3 region is CASSQAQPNTEAFF. The DNA for the CDR3 is TGCGCCAGCAGCCAAGCGCAGCCGAACACTGAAGCTTTCTTT.

This sequence joins TRBV6-1 and TRBJ1-1, with 7 bases matching TRBD1. Trimming at V came to 6 bases and at J to 1 base, leaving 5 bases not matched to a gene. The CDR3 runs to 14 residues. Germline CDR1 is MNHNS and CDR2 is SASEGT. The chain's CDR3 is CASRSQGKNTEAFF. Here the CDR3 DNA reads TGTGCCAGCAGATCACAGGGGAAGAACACTGAAGCTTTCTTT.

The CDR3 region is CASSEDPAAYGYTF. CDR3 in DNA: TGTGCCAGCAGTGAAGACCCGGCCGCCTATGGCTACACCTTC. This chain connects TRBV2 to TRBJ1-2; D is ambiguous. This CDR3 has 14 amino acids. Germline CDR1 and CDR2: SNHLY and FYNNEI. V gave up 1 base and J gave up 4 bases, with 10 bases separating them.

The chain carries TRBV29-1 and TRBJ2-7, with D perhaps TRBD1 (6 bases). CDR1 and CDR2 from the germline V gene are SQVTM and ANQGSEA. The CDR3 runs to 15 residues. Trimming cost V 7 bases and J 2 bases, with 21 bases left between them. DNA for the CDR3: TGCAGCGGGAGGCGGGCAGGGGCCGCTCCCTACGAGCAGTACTTC. This codes for CSGRRAGAAPYEQYF.

The CDR3 is CASSRNANTGELFF. The DNA of the CDR3 is TGTGCCAGCAGCCGCAACGCGAACACCGGGGAGCTGTTTTTT. The chain is built from TRBV7-2 and TRBJ2-2; D uncertain. This CDR3 region has 14 residues. Per germline, CDR1 SGHTA and CDR2 FQGNSA. The ends were cut back, 5 bases at V and 0 bases at J, with 7 bases in the middle.

The V and J genes are TRBV9 and TRBJ2-2; D possibly uses TRBD1 or TRBD2 (5 bases each). CDR3 length: 15 residues. In germline, CDR1 is SGDLS, CDR2 YYNGEE. V was clipped by 10 bases and J by 2 bases, with 18 bases between them. The chain's CDR3 is CAGEPGTVNTGELFF. In DNA form, the CDR3 reads TGTGCCGGCGAACCCGGGACGGTAAACACCGGGGAGCTGTTTTTT.

This chain uses TRBV25-1 with TRBJ2-6; 7 nucleotides line up with TRBD1. Germline values: CDR1 MGHDK, CDR2 SYGVNS. The CDR3 runs 16 residues. CDR3 loop: CARSDRAPSGANVLTF. DNA of the CDR3: TGTGCTAGATCCGACAGGGCACCCTCTGGGGCCAACGTCCTGACTTTC.

In DNA, the CDR3 is TGTGCCAGCAGGGAAGGTCGGGACAGGTCGAGAGCTTTCTTT. Translation: CASREGRDRSRAFF. This chain connects TRBV6-6 to TRBJ1-1; 8 positions agree with TRBD1. V trimming: 6 bases; J trimming: 10 bases; junction bases outside the gene matches: 13. CDR1 is MNHNY and CDR2 is SVGAGI in the germline V gene (reference sequence). This CDR3 is 14 amino acids long.

Only one count was recorded for this clonotype. At one end the junction does not follow the germline gene, possibly because of a read error. V is TRBV7-9 and J is TRBJ2-5; D call uncertain. CDR1 and CDR2 from the germline V gene are SEHNR and FQNEAQ (reference sequence). This CDR3 has 15 residues. CDR3 sequence: CAGSLPGSQEETQYF. The CDR3 region has the DNA TGTGCCGGCAGTTTACCGGGCAGCCAGGAAGAGACCCAGTACTTC.

In this sample, this clonotype turned up many times. The V gene is TRBV4-1, the J gene TRBJ2-5, with D possibly TRBD1 on 5 matching bases. Germline CDR1 reads MGHRA; CDR2 reads YSYEKL. The CDR3 loop spans 14 amino acids. V was clipped by 5 bases and J by 1 base, with 11 bases between them. This chain's CDR3 is CASSYRQGQETQYF. The CDR3 nucleotides read TGCGCCAGCAGCTACCGGCAGGGCCAAGAGACCCAGTACTTC.

This clonotype has a handful of counts. The chain links TRBV20-1 to TRBJ1-3, with unresolved D. The CDR3 has 14 residues. Germline V gene data show CDR1 as DFQATT and CDR2 as SNEGSKA (reference sequence). V lost 3 bases and J lost 0, with 9 bases in between. The CDR3 region has the DNA TGCAGTGCTAGTCAACAGAACTCTGGAAACACCATATATTTT. It yields the protein CSASQQNSGNTIYF.

The chain is built from TRBV7-2 and TRBJ2-7; D may be TRBD2 (6 bases). Germline V CDR1 and CDR2: SGHTA, FQGNSA. V dropped 5 bases and J dropped 3 bases, with 11 bases sitting between them. The CDR3 length is 13 residues. The CDR3 DNA is TGTGCCAGCAGCCCGGAGGGAATCTACGAGCAGTACTTC. Encoded protein: CASSPEGIYEQYF.

This clonotype was detected ten times or more. CDR3 coding DNA: TGCGCCAGCGGGGGTACCGGGGCCAACGTCCTGACTTTC. This codes for CASGGTGANVLTF. The chain links TRBV5-1 to TRBJ2-6; D tentatively fits TRBD1 or TRBD2 (5 bases each). Trimming shortened V by 7 bases and J by 4 bases, and 9 bases separated the two germline ends. The length of the CDR3 is 13 residues. The germline V gene encodes CDR1 SGHRS and CDR2 YFSETQ.

This clonotype occurred a few times. This chain joins TRBV7-2 and TRBJ1-5; 7 nucleotides agree with TRBD1. The CDR3 extends over 15 amino acids. Per germline, CDR1 SGHTA and CDR2 FQGNSA. V lost 0 bases, J lost 7 bases, and 6 bases stayed unmatched. The chain's CDR3 is CASSLAGNRGQPQHF. Written as DNA, the CDR3 is TGTGCCAGCAGCTTAGCGGGGAACAGGGGACAGCCCCAGCATTTT.

As concerns this clonotype: This could be a read error, since a much larger clone is one nucleotide away. The chain combines TRBV10-2 with TRBJ2-7; D gene uncertain. There are 12 residues in the CDR3. Germline V gives CDR1 WSHSY, CDR2 SAAADI. The CDR3 sequence: CASRDNAYVQYF. CDR3 sequence (DNA): TGCGCCAGCAGAGACAACGCCTACGTGCAGTACTTC.

This chain joins TRBV10-3 and TRBJ2-7; D is perhaps TRBD2 (6 bases). This CDR3 has 15 residues. The V end was cut by 4 bases, the J end by 4 bases, with 17 bases between. Germline CDR1 and CDR2: ENHRY and SYGVKD. CDR3 residues: CAISVSGLGGYEQYF. In nucleotides, the CDR3 is TGTGCCATCAGTGTCTCCGGGTTGGGGGGTTACGAGCAGTACTTC.

The genes are TRBV7-2 and TRBJ1-2, with 9 bases aligning to TRBD1. Trimming took 0 bases from V and 4 from J; bases not matched to a gene: 18. This CDR3 is 20 amino acids long. Germline V gene lookup returns CDR1 SGHTA and CDR2 FQGNSA. The CDR3 region is CASSLAVSSRGQGMGYGYTF. CDR3 DNA: TGTGCCAGCAGCTTAGCGGTGTCTTCTCGTGGACAGGGGATGGGCTATGGCTACACCTTC.

The V and J genes are TRBV10-3 and TRBJ2-6, with D perhaps TRBD1 or TRBD2 (6 bases each). V lost 7 bases and J 4 bases, leaving 11 bases between the germline ends. Germline CDR1 is ENHRY and CDR2 is SYGVKD. The CDR3 covers 14 residues. Here the CDR3 reads CAITSGAGANVLTF. CDR3 coding DNA: TGTGCCATCACTTCGGGGGCCGGGGCCAACGTCCTGACTTTC.

The gene calls are TRBV2 and TRBJ2-5, with TRBD2 matching over 7 bases. The CDR3 covers 11 residues. The germline gives CDR1 SNHLY, CDR2 FYNNEI. The CDR3 loop reads CAGSGGGTQYF. DNA of the CDR3: TGTGCTGGCTCTGGCGGGGGGACCCAGTACTTC.

This clonotype has at least ten counts. This sequence joins TRBV24-1 and TRBJ1-5, with 9 nucleotides matching TRBD1. Looked up from germline, CDR1 is KGHDR and CDR2 is SFDVKD. CDR3 length: 16 amino acids. Germline trimming cut 5 bases from V and 2 bases from J; bases unmatched to any gene: 6. CDR3 residues: CATSVGQGTGNQPQHF. The CDR3 nucleotides read TGTGCCACCAGTGTCGGACAGGGGACGGGCAATCAGCCCCAGCATTTT.

This clonotype showed up just a few times. At one boundary the junction diverges from the germline segment, which might be a read error. The J gene is TRBJ1-1, the V gene TRBV24-1; D call uncertain. The germline CDR1 and CDR2 sequences are KGHDR and SFDVKD. The length of the CDR3 is 13 residues. In nucleotides, the CDR3 is TGTGCCAGCAGTTACTGGTCGAACACTGAAGCTTTCTTT. This encodes CASSYWSNTEAFF.